This TCR beta chain stems from a study of T cells in Graves' hyperthyroidism and ophthalmopathy. Overall study results and limits: Most thyroid-expanded clonotypes above 0.001 were also found in blood.

Authors of the study amplified TCR beta CDR3 regions from RNA transcripts. HTBI primers were used for first-round RT-PCR of the TCR CDR3. TCRdb re-analysed the multiplex PCR reads in MiXCR, keeping a single row per CDR3 protein. Among 340,000 or so distinct CDR3 sequences listed, roughly 23% were seen once. This clonotype was seen more than once but under ten times. Antigen: not known. Patients were excluded because of uncontrolled infection, other autoimmune disease, pregnancy or lactation. On the basis of clinical symptoms, serum thyroxine and TRAb, thyroid ultrasound and orbital computed tomography, diagnoses were made. This receptor was identified in a woman between 50 and 59 years old with Graves' hyperthyroidism. Sequencing input: blood.

The CDR3 DNA reads as TGTGCCAGCAACTCAGGGGGGCTGGCTAATGAAAAACTGTTTTTT. This gives the protein CASNSGGLANEKLFF. The V gene is TRBV7-9, the J gene TRBJ1-4, with TRBD1 identical over 7 bases. This CDR3 is built from 15 residues. Germline lookup yields CDR1 SEHNR and CDR2 FQNEAQ (reference sequence). Trimming took 7 bases from V and 3 from J; bases not matched to a gene: 8.